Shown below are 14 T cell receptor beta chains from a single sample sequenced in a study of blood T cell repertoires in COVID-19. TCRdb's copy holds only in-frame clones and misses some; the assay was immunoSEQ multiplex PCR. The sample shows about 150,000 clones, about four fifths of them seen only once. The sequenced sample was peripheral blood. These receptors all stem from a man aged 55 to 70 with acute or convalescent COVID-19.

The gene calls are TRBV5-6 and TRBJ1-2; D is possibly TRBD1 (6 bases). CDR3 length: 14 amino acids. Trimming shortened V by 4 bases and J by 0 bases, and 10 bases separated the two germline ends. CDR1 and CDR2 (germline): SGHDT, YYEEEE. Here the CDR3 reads CASSLQGTNYGYTF. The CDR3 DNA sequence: TGTGCCAGCAGCCTACAGGGAACTAACTATGGCTACACCTTC. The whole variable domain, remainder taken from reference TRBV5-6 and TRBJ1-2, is DAGVTQSPTHLIKTRGQQVTLRCSPKSGHDTVSWYQQALGQGPQFIFQYYEEEERQRGNFPDRFSGHQFPNYSSELNVNALLLGDSALYLCASSLQGTNYGYTFGSGTRLTVV.

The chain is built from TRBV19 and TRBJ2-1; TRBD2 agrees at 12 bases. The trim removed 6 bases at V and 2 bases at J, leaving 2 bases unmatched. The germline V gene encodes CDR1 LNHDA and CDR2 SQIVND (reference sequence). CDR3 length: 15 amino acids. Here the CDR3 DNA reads TGTGCCAGTAGCCTAGCGGGGGGGGCCTACAATGAGCAGTTCTTC. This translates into CASSLAGGAYNEQFF.

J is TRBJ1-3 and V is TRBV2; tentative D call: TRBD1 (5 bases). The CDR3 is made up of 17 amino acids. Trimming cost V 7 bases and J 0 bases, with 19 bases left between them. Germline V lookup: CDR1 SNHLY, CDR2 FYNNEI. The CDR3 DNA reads TGTGCCAGCACTACGGTGGGGGGGACCTCCTCTGGAAACACCATATATTTT. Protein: CASTTVGGTSSGNTIYF.

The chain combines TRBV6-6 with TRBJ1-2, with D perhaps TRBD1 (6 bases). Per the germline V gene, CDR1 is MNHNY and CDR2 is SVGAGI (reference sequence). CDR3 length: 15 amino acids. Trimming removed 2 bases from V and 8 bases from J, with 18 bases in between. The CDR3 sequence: CASSYGTQAREGYTF. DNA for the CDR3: TGTGCCAGCAGTTACGGGACACAGGCCCGTGAGGGCTACACCTTC.

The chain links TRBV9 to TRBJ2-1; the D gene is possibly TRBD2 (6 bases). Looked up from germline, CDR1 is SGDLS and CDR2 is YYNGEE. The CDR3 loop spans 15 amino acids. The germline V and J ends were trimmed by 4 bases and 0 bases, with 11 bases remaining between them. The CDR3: CASSRLGGSYNEQFF. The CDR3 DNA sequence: TGTGCCAGCAGCCGCCTGGGGGGCTCCTACAATGAGCAGTTCTTC.

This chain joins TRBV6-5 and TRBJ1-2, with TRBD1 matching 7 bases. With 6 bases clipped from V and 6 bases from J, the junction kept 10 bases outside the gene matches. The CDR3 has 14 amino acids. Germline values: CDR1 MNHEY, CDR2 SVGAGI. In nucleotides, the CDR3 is TGTGCCAGCAGCAGAGGGACAGCTCCTCATGGCTACACCTTC. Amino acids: CASSRGTAPHGYTF.

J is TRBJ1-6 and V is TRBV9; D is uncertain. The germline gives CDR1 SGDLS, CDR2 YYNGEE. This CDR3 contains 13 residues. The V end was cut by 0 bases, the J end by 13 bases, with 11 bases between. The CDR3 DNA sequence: TGTGCCAGCAGCGTAGGATCGTCGGGTCCCCTCCACTTT. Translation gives CASSVGSSGPLHF.

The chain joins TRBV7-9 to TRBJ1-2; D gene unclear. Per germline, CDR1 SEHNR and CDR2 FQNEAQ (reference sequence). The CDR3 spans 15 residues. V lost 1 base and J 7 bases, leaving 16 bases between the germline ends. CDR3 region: CASSLGPGMGFGYTF. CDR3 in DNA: TGTGCCAGCAGCTTAGGTCCGGGGATGGGTTTTGGCTACACCTTC.

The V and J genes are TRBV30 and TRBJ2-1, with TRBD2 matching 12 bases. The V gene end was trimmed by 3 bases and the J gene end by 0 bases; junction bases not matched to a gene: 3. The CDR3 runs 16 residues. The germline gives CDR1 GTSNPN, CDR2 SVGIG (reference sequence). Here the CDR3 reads CAWSPLAGGSYNEQFF. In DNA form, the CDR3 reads TGTGCCTGGAGCCCACTAGCGGGGGGCTCCTACAATGAGCAGTTCTTC.

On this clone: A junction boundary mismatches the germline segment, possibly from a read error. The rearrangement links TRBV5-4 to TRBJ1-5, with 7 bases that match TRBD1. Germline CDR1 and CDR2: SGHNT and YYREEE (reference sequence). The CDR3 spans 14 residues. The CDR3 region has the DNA TGTGCCAGCAGCTCGGGAGGGGGCAACCAGCCCCAGCATTTT. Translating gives CASSSGGGNQPQHF.

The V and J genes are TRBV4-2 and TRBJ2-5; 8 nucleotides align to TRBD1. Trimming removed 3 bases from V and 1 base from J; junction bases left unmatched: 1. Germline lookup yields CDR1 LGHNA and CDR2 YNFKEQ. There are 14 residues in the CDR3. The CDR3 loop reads CASSQGQAQETQYF. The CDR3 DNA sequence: TGTGCCAGCAGCCAGGGACAGGCCCAAGAGACCCAGTACTTC.

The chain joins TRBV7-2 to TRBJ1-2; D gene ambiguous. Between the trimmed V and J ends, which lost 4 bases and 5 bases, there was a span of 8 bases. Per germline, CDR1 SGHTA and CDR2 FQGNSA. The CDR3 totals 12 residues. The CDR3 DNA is TGTGCCAGCAGCTCACTTTTTTATGGCTACACCTTC. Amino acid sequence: CASSSLFYGYTF.

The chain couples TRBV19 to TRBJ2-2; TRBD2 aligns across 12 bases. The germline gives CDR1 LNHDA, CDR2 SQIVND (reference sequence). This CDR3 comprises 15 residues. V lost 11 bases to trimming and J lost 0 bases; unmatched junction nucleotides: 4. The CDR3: CASRTSGANTGELFF. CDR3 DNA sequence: TGTGCCTCACGGACTAGCGGGGCGAACACCGGGGAGCTGTTTTTT.

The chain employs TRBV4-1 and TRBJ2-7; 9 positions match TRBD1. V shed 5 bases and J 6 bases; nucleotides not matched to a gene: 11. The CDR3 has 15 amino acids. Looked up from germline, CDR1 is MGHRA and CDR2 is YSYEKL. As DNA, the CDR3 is TGCGCCAGCAGCTACCCCGGGACAGGGCAATCCGAGCAGTACTTC. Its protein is CASSYPGTGQSEQYF.